The 11 T cell receptor beta chains given below trace back to one sample, sequenced in a study of T cell repertoires in cytomegalovirus infection. These receptors' targets are unknown. TCRdb re-called the reads through MiXCR, storing one row per CDR3 protein. The sample carries about a million distinct CDR3 sequences, roughly 31% recorded once. This material consisted of cultured CD8+ T cells from PBMCs, taken from culture after CMV antigen stimulation. Receptors were obtained from a human donor in good health (CMV status not recorded). Some clones in this sample may be carry-over from other donors' samples.

This clonotype occurred a few times. This chain joins TRBV12-5 and TRBJ2-3; 7 positions match TRBD2. CDR3 length: 16 amino acids. Germline CDR1 is LGHNT and CDR2 is FRNRAP. The J segment lost 2 bases and the V segment lost 1 base, leaving 6 bases of the junction unmatched. The CDR3 loop reads CASGLGSGGFTDTQYF. The CDR3 DNA is TGTGCTAGTGGTTTGGGGTCGGGGGGTTTCACAGATACGCAGTATTTT.

This chain uses TRBV4-1 with TRBJ2-1; the match to TRBD2 covers 7 bases. Per germline, CDR1 MGHRA and CDR2 YSYEKL. CDR3 length: 16 amino acids. The V and J ends lost 3 bases and 6 bases, in that order; junction bases with no gene match: 11. The CDR3 loop reads CASSQEGGGTSNEQFF. CDR3 nucleotide sequence: TGCGCCAGCAGCCAGGAAGGCGGGGGAACGTCCAATGAGCAGTTCTTC.

The V gene is TRBV4-1, the J gene TRBJ1-3; D not resolved. The ends were cut back, 1 base at V and 4 bases at J, with 8 bases in the middle. The CDR3 has 14 residues. From germline, CDR1 is MGHRA and CDR2 YSYEKL. CDR3 sequence: CASSQVGSGNTIYF. CDR3 coding DNA: TGCGCCAGCAGCCAAGTAGGGAGCGGAAACACCATATATTTT.

The table lists this clonotype with many counts. The chain is built from TRBV28 and TRBJ2-5; perhaps TRBD2 as D (5 bases). Germline CDR1 reads MDHEN; CDR2 reads SYDVKM. The CDR3 loop spans 16 amino acids. V gave up 3 bases and J gave up 2 bases, with 16 bases separating them. The DNA of the CDR3 is TGTGCCAGCAGTTTCGCGGGCAACAGTCCGCAAGAGACCCAGTACTTC. Protein sequence: CASSFAGNSPQETQYF.

This clonotype was seen a few times. The chain has TRBV28 and TRBJ1-1; no firm D call. Germline CDR1 and CDR2: MDHEN and SYDVKM. The CDR3 consists of 12 residues. Deletions cut 10 bases from V and 0 bases from J, with 9 bases between. The CDR3 sequence is CATQEVNTEAFF. As DNA, the CDR3 is TGTGCCACCCAAGAGGTGAACACTGAAGCTTTCTTT.

The chain employs TRBV12-5 and TRBJ1-2, with D maybe TRBD1 (6 bases). The CDR3 length is 16 residues. Per the germline V gene, CDR1 is LGHNT and CDR2 is FRNRAP. Trimming removed 1 base at V and 4 bases at J, with 16 bases between. This CDR3 reads CASGLGAQGLFYGYTF. The CDR3 DNA reads as TGTGCTAGTGGTTTGGGAGCACAGGGACTATTCTATGGCTACACCTTC.

This clonotype was seen a handful of times. The V and J genes are TRBV6-2 or TRBV6-3 and TRBJ2-7; 9 bases are shared with TRBD1. The germline gives CDR1 MNHEY, CDR2 SVGEGT. Trimming took 6 bases from V and 0 from J; bases not matched to a gene: 6. The CDR3 is 15 residues long. This chain's CDR3 is CASRLGTGSSYEQYV. CDR3 in DNA: TGTGCCAGCAGGCTCGGGACAGGGAGCTCCTACGAGCAGTACGTC.

J is TRBJ2-7 and V is TRBV6-5; no definite D call. V was trimmed by 0 bases and J by 6 bases, leaving 9 bases between them. Per germline, CDR1 MNHEY and CDR2 SVGAGI. The CDR3 runs to 13 residues. This chain's CDR3 is CASSYSMGFEQYV. The CDR3 nucleotides are TGTGCCAGCAGTTACTCGATGGGATTCGAGCAGTACGTC.

About this clonotype itself: The junction and the germline gene differ at one end; a read error may be behind it. The chain recombines TRBV12-3 or TRBV12-4 with TRBJ1-3; possibly TRBD1 for D (5 bases). The CDR3 covers 17 residues. The CDR3 DNA is TGTGTCAGCAGCTGGTCGACAGATCAATTCTCTGGAAACACCATATATTTT. It is translated as CVSSWSTDQFSGNTIYF.

This clonotype has more than one count but fewer than ten. The V gene is TRBV19, the J gene TRBJ2-1; 12 bases fit TRBD2. Germline CDR1 reads LNHDA; CDR2 reads SQIVND (reference sequence). This CDR3 is built from 15 residues. After removal of 3 bases from V and 6 bases from J, the junction contained 3 bases not matched to a gene. As DNA, the CDR3 is TGTGCCAGTAGTATGATGACTAGCGGGGGCAATGAGCAGTTCTTC. Its protein product is CASSMMTSGGNEQFF. The full variable domain, completed using reference TRBV19 and TRBJ2-1, is DGGITQSPKYLFRKEGQNVTLSCEQNLNHDAMYWYRQDPGQGLRLIYYSQIVNDFQKGDIAEGYSVSREKKESFPLTVTSAQKNPTAFYLCASSMMTSGGNEQFFGPGTRLTVL.

The chain employs TRBV6-1 and TRBJ1-2; D is perhaps TRBD1 (5 bases). The CDR3 runs 13 residues. The germline V gene has CDR1 MNHNS and CDR2 SASEGT. V lost 6 bases, J lost 4 bases, and 12 bases lay in between. This CDR3 reads CASRGGTAYGYTF. The CDR3 DNA reads as TGTGCCAGCAGGGGAGGGACGGCCTATGGCTACACCTTC.